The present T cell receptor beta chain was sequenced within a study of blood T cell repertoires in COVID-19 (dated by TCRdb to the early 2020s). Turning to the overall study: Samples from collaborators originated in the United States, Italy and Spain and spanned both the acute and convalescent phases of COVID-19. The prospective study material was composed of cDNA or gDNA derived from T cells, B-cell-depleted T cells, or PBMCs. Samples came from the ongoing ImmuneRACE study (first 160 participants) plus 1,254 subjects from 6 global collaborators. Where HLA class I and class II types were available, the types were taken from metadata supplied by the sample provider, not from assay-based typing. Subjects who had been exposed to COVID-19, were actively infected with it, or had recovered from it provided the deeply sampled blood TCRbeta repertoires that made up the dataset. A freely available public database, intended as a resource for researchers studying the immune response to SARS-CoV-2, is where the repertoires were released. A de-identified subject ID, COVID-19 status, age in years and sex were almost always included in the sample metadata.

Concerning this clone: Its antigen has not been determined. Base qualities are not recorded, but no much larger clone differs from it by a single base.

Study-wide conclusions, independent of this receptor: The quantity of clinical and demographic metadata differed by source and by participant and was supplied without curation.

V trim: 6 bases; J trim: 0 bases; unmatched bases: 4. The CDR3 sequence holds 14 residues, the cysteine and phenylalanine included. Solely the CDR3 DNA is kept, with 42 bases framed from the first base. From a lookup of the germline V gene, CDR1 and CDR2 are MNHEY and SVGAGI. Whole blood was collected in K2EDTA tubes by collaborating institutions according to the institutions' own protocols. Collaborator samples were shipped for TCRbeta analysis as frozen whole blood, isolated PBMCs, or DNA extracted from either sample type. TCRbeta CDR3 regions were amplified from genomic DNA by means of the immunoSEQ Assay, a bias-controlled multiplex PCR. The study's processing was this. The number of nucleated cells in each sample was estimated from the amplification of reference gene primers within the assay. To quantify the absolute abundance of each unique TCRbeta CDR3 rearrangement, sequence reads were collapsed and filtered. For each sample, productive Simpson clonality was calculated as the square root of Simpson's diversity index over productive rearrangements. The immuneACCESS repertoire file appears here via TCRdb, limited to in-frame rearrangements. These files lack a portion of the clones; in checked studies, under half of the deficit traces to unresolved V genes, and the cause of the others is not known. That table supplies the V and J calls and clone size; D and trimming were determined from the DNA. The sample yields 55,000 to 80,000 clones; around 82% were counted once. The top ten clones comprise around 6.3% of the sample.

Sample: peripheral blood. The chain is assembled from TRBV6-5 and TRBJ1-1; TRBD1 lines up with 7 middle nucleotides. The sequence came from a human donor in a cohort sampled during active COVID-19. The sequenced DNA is TGTGCCAGCAGGGGACAGCAGTTGAACACTGAAGCTTTCTTT. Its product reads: CASRGQQLNTEAFF.